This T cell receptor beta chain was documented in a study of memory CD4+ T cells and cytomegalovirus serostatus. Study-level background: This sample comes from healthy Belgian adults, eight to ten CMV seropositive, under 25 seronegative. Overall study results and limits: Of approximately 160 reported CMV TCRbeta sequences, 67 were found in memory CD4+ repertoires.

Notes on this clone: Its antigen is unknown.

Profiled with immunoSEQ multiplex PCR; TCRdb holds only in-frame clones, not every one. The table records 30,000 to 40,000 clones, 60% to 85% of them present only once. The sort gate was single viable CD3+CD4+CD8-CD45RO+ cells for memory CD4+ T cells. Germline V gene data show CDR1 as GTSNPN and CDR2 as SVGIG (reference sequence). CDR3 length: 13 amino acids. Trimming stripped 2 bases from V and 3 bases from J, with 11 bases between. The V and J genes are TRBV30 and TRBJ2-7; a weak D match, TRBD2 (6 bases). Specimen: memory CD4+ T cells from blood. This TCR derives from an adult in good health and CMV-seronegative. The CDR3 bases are TGTGCCTGGAGTATAGGACTAAACTACGAGCAGTACTTC. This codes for CAWSIGLNYEQYF.